Below, 19 T cell receptor beta chains from the same sample are listed, as sequenced in a study of CD8 T cells in ankylosing spondylitis. For these TCRs, the target antigens are not known. Findings and limits, study-wide: The study identified a TCR beta motif of under 10 highly homologous variants that appeared characteristic of ankylosing spondylitis blood.

MiXCR, applied by TCRdb to the 5' RACE reads, yields one record per CDR3 protein. This sample has around 220,000 distinct CDR3 sequences, with approximately 16% found just once. Sequenced input: blood, either unsorted or a sorted T cell fraction (not recorded which). These receptors were collected from a male donor with ankylosing spondylitis.

This clonotype was seen only a few times. This chain links TRBV27 with TRBJ1-4; D remains ambiguous. CDR1 and CDR2 from the germline V gene are MNHEY and SMNVEV (reference sequence). The V and J ends lost 3 bases and 7 bases respectively, with 12 bases between them. The CDR3 runs 14 residues. The CDR3 reads CASSLGGFGEKLFF. In nucleotides, the CDR3 is TGTGCCAGCAGTTTGGGTGGGTTCGGTGAAAAACTGTTTTTT.

The chain recombines TRBV12-3 or TRBV12-4 with TRBJ2-1, with unresolved D. The length of the CDR3 is 17 residues. Trimming stripped 5 bases from V and 0 bases from J, with 17 bases between. CDR3 DNA sequence: TGTGCCAGCAGTCCCAGACTCTTAATGAGCTCCTACAATGAGCAGTTCTTC. Protein product: CASSPRLLMSSYNEQFF.

The chain employs TRBV5-5 and TRBJ1-1, with D maybe TRBD1 (6 bases). With 0 bases removed from V and 7 bases from J, the gap between germline ends came to 13 bases. Germline V gene sequence: CDR1 SGHKS, CDR2 YYEKEE (reference sequence). The length of the CDR3 is 14 residues. The CDR3 loop is CASSLAGGRIEAFF. CDR3 coding DNA: TGTGCCAGCAGCTTGGCCGGGGGCCGGATTGAAGCTTTCTTT. Supplemented by reference TRBV5-5 and TRBJ1-1, the full variable domain reads DAGVTQSPTHLIKTRGQQVTLRCSPISGHKSVSWYQQVLGQGPQFIFQYYEKEERGRGNFPDRFSARQFPNYSSELNVNALLLGDSALYLCASSLAGGRIEAFFGQGTRLTVV.

V usage is TRBV18 and J usage is TRBJ2-2; no clear D gene. CDR1 is KGHSH and CDR2 is LQKENI in the germline V gene. V dropped 2 bases and J dropped 5 bases, with 9 bases sitting between them. The CDR3 covers 14 residues. The CDR3 protein is CASSPLVDTGELFF. The CDR3 region has the DNA TGTGCCAGCTCACCATTGGTGGATACCGGGGAGCTGTTTTTT.

This clonotype turned up a few times. The chain is built from TRBV12-3 or TRBV12-4 and TRBJ2-7, with a possible D match to TRBD1 (5 bases). CDR3 length: 15 residues. The germline V and J ends were trimmed by 3 bases and 3 bases, with 15 bases remaining between them. The CDR3 protein is CASSFRKGIFYEQYF. Here the CDR3 DNA reads TGTGCCAGCAGTTTTCGGAAGGGGATATTCTACGAGCAGTACTTC.

The chain uses TRBV12-3 or TRBV12-4 and TRBJ1-3, with D possibly matching TRBD1 (5 bases). V was cut by 3 bases and J by 4 bases, with 7 bases left in between. The CDR3 is 13 residues long. CDR3 region: CASSLGLGNTIYF. The CDR3 region has the DNA TGTGCCAGCAGTTTGGGGCTCGGAAACACCATATATTTT.

In its sample, this clonotype was seen a few times. In DNA form, the CDR3 reads TGTGCCAGCAGTTTCTGGACGGAACAGGCGAGAGGAAACACCATATATTTT. Encoded protein: CASSFWTEQARGNTIYF. This chain joins TRBV12-3 or TRBV12-4 and TRBJ1-3; tentative D call: TRBD1 (5 bases). V lost 3 bases and J 4 bases, leaving 19 bases between the germline ends. The CDR3 runs to 17 residues.

The chain joins TRBV14 to TRBJ2-1; perhaps TRBD2 as D (6 bases). V was clipped by 1 base and J by 1 base, with 11 bases between them. There are 16 residues in the CDR3. Germline values: CDR1 SGHDN, CDR2 FVKESK. The CDR3 nucleotides read TGTGCCAGCAGCCAAGGGGGTGGACTATCCTACAATGAGCAGTTCTTC. Its protein product is CASSQGGGLSYNEQFF.

This clonotype was counted at least ten times. The rearrangement links TRBV7-8 to TRBJ2-7, with D unclear. Looked up from germline, CDR1 is SGHVS and CDR2 is FQNEAQ. Trimming shortened V by 3 bases and J by 2 bases, and 5 bases separated the two germline ends. CDR3 length: 12 residues. The CDR3 loop reads CASSFSTYEQYF. CDR3 bases: TGTGCCAGCAGCTTTTCTACCTACGAGCAGTACTTC.

This clonotype was seen a handful of times. The chain uses TRBV12-3 or TRBV12-4 and TRBJ2-3, with TRBD2 matching 8 bases. CDR3 length: 15 amino acids. The V and J ends lost 7 bases and 7 bases, in that order; junction bases with no gene match: 13. Here the CDR3 DNA reads TGTGCCAGCACTCCAACTCGGGAGGGGGAGCATACGCAGTATTTT. Translation gives CASTPTREGEHTQYF.

The chain has TRBV7-8 and TRBJ2-1; possible D gene TRBD2, 6 bases. The germline V and J ends were trimmed by 1 base and 8 bases, with 12 bases remaining between them. The length of the CDR3 is 14 residues. Germline V gene sequence: CDR1 SGHVS, CDR2 FQNEAQ. DNA for the CDR3: TGTGCCAGCAGCTTAGAAGGAGGGTTCGATGAGCAGTTCTTC. Translated: CASSLEGGFDEQFF. Full variable domain (missing parts from reference TRBV7-8 and TRBJ2-1): GAGVSQSPRYKVAKRGQDVALRCDPISGHVSLFWYQQALGQGPEFLTYFQNEAQLDKSGLPSDRFFAERPEGSVSTLKIQRTQQEDSAVYLCASSLEGGFDEQFFGPGTRLTVL.

This chain connects TRBV6-5 to TRBJ2-3; D not certain. The V and J ends lost 1 base and 0 bases respectively, with 14 bases between them. In germline, CDR1 is MNHEY, CDR2 SVGAGI. The CDR3 sequence is 17 residues long. CDR3: CASSYYPTPASTDTQYF. As DNA, the CDR3 is TGTGCCAGCAGTTACTATCCCACCCCGGCTAGCACAGATACGCAGTATTTT.

This clonotype turned up a few times. CDR3 DNA: TGTGCCAGCAGCGCTGAGACAGGTTCTTTCACCTACGAGCAGTACTTC. It yields the protein CASSAETGSFTYEQYF. The chain joins TRBV5-6 to TRBJ2-7, with a tentative D call TRBD1 (6 bases). In germline, CDR1 is SGHDT, CDR2 YYEEEE. Trimming shortened V by 4 bases and J by 2 bases, and 19 bases separated the two germline ends. The CDR3 spans 16 residues.

This clonotype was observed a handful of times. The V and J genes are TRBV4-1 and TRBJ2-2; D perhaps matches TRBD2 (5 bases). V lost 4 bases and J lost 3, with 12 bases in between. This CDR3 has 15 amino acids. CDR1 and CDR2 (germline): MGHRA, YSYEKL. CDR3 sequence: CASSRARDYTGELFF. CDR3 DNA sequence: TGCGCCAGCAGCCGCGCGAGGGATTACACCGGGGAGCTGTTTTTT.

This chain connects TRBV5-6 to TRBJ2-1, with 16 positions matching TRBD2. This CDR3 spans 19 amino acids. Trimming cost V 1 base and J 2 bases; bases outside gene matches: 6. The V gene's germline CDR1 is SGHDT and CDR2 YYEEEE. CDR3 bases: TGTGCCAGCAGCTTGCTAGCGGGACTAGCGGGGGGGCCCTACAATGAGCAGTTCTTC. Its protein product is CASSLLAGLAGGPYNEQFF.

The rearrangement uses TRBV15 and TRBJ2-2; D is unresolved. The CDR3 length is 16 residues. V was cut by 0 bases and J by 3 bases, with 11 bases left in between. CDR1 and CDR2 (germline): LNHNV, YYDKDF (reference sequence). Written as DNA, the CDR3 is TGTGCCACCAGCAGAGAGTGGGTTGGGGACACCGGGGAGCTGTTTTTT. It translates to CATSREWVGDTGELFF.

This clonotype came up a few times. The chain joins TRBV6-5 to TRBJ2-1, with D maybe TRBD2 (5 bases). The CDR3 consists of 14 residues. From germline, CDR1 is MNHEY and CDR2 SVGAGI. With 4 bases removed from V and 2 bases from J, the gap between germline ends came to 9 bases. This CDR3 reads CASSLGRPYNEQFF. The DNA of the CDR3 is TGTGCCAGCAGTTTGGGGAGACCCTACAATGAGCAGTTCTTC.

In this sample, this clonotype turned up many times. The chain's CDR3 is CSVIRADSTDTQYF. The CDR3 DNA reads as TGCAGCGTTATCAGGGCGGACAGCACAGATACGCAGTATTTT. V gene TRBV29-1 combines with J gene TRBJ2-3; D is possibly TRBD1 (5 bases). Germline lookup yields CDR1 SQVTM and CDR2 ANQGSEA. Trimming took off 5 bases at V and 0 bases at J, with 12 bases between the two ends. The CDR3 covers 14 residues.

The rearrangement links TRBV11-2 to TRBJ2-5, with TRBD2 as a possible D gene (6 bases). The CDR3 is 14 residues long. CDR1 is SGHAT, CDR2 FQNNGV, per germline. Trimming took 3 bases from V and 5 from J, leaving 13 bases between them. The CDR3 DNA reads TGTGCCAGCAGCTTTAGTGGCGGGAAGGAGACCCAGTACTTC. It encodes CASSFSGGKETQYF. The complete variable domain, with remaining parts taken from reference TRBV11-2 and TRBJ2-5, reads EAGVAQSPRYKIIEKRQSVAFWCNPISGHATLYWYQQILGQGPKLLIQFQNNGVVDDSQLPKDRFSAERLKGVDSTLKIQPAKLEDSAVYLCASSFSGGKETQYFGPGTRLLVL.